Listed below are T cell receptor beta chains from one sample, sequenced in a study of blood T cell repertoires in COVID-19. TCRdb keeps only in-frame clones here, not all; method: immunoSEQ multiplex PCR. Altogether around 290,000 clones are present, approximately 91% being singletons, with the ten largest covering 2.2%. The sample comprised peripheral blood. The receptors stem from a woman aged 25 to 39 with COVID-19, enrolled during active disease. Each CDR3 is given with its conserved first and last residue. The D gene is left open where the match is weak.

j_call	v_call	d_call	cdr3_aa	cdr3_nt
TRBJ1-3	TRBV9	NA	CASSARLDDRNTIYF	TGTGCCAGCAGCGCCAGACTGGATGATAGAAACACCATATATTTT
TRBJ1-2	TRBV6-6	TRBD1	CASSSTGYGYTF	TGTGCCAGCAGTTCGACAGGGTATGGCTACACCTTC
TRBJ2-7	TRBV6-1	NA	CASSEYWGVSSYEQYF	TGTGCCAGCAGTGAATATTGGGGGGTTAGCTCCTACGAGCAGTACTTC
TRBJ2-2	TRBV3-1/TRBV3-2	NA	CASSPRTGELFF	TGTGCCAGCAGCCCTAGAACCGGGGAGCTGTTTTTT
TRBJ1-1	TRBV9	NA	CASSPQTSDTEAFF	TGTGCCAGCAGCCCGCAAACAAGCGACACTGAAGCTTTCTTT
TRBJ1-2	TRBV9	TRBD1	CASSVASQGFVGGLVYGYTF	TGTGCCAGCAGCGTAGCTTCCCAAGGGTTCGTAGGGGGCCTCGTCTATGGCTACACCTTC
TRBJ2-3	TRBV6-1	NA	CASSEPETPSTDTQYF	TGTGCCAGCAGTGAACCTGAGACACCCAGCACAGATACGCAGTATTTT
TRBJ1-3	TRBV5-4	NA	CASSPRGGPGNTIYF	TGTGCCAGCAGCCCCCGGGGAGGCCCTGGAAACACCATATATTTT
TRBJ1-2	TRBV24-1	NA	CATSAENYGYTF	TGTGCCACCAGTGCCGAGAACTATGGCTACACCTTC
TRBJ2-1	TRBV4-2	TRBD2	CASSQTLWTSGYNEQFF	TGTGCCAGCAGCCAAACCCTTTGGACTAGCGGGTACAATGAGCAGTTCTTC
TRBJ2-2	TRBV2	TRBD2	CASSALAGMPSNTGELFF	TGTGCCAGCAGTGCACTAGCGGGAATGCCCTCGAACACCGGGGAGCTGTTTTTT